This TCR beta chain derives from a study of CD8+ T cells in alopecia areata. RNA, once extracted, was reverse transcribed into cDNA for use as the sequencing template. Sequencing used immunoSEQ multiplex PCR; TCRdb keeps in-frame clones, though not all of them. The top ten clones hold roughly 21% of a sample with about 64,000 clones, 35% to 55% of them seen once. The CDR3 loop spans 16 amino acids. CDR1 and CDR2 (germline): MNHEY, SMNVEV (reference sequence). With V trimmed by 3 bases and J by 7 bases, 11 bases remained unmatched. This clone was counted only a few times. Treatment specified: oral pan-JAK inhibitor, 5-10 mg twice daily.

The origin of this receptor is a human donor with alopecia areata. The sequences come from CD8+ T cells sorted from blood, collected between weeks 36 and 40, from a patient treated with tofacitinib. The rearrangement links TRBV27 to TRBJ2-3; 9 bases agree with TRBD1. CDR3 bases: TGTGCCAGCAGTTTCCTACAGGGGGCGGTGGGTAATACGCAGTATTTT. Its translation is CASSFLQGAVGNTQYF.